This T cell receptor (beta chain) was sequenced for a study of cytomegalovirus exposure and HLA in healthy donors. Looking at the study overall: The same platform as the roughly 630 first-cohort repertoires was used for the 95 to 150 validation repertoires, a later analysis reported.

Regarding the study as a whole: The classifier reportedly diagnosed cytomegalovirus status with high specificity and sensitivity. Associated with cytomegalovirus, according to the listing, were 170 or so TCR beta chains.

Clones were read by immunoSEQ multiplex PCR, and TCRdb kept only the in-frame ones, dropping some. Seen here are 250,000 to 350,000 clones, around 90% observed once, and the top ten hold about 1.2%. The count of this clone is one. Its target is unknown. Sequenced sample: PBMCs. The sequence derives from a woman younger than 45 in good health and CMV-seropositive.

The CDR3 DNA reads TGCGCCAGCAGCCCAGGGGGTGAAAGGAGTGAAAAACTGTTTTTT. It yields the protein CASSPGGERSEKLFF. This sequence joins TRBV5-1 and TRBJ1-4; 7 bases are a match to TRBD1. The CDR3 runs 15 residues. V shed 4 bases, J shed 7 bases, and the junction held 10 bases outside the gene matches. Per the germline V gene, CDR1 is SGHRS and CDR2 is YFSETQ. The full variable domain, its missing parts supplied by reference TRBV5-1 and TRBJ1-4, is KAGVTQTPRYLIKTRGQQVTLSCSPISGHRSVSWYQQTPGQGLQFLFEYFSETQRNKGNFPGRFSGRQFSNSRSEMNVSTLELGDSALYLCASSPGGERSEKLFFGSGTQLSVL.